The sequence of this T cell receptor (beta chain) was determined in a study of OX40 agonist ivuxolimab in advanced cancers. Study-level background: An agonistic anti-OX40 (CD134) antibody, ivuxolimab, was used to treat the patients. A mean age of roughly 66 years, range roughly 20 to 90, was recorded, and approximately 80% were male. Two cutaneous melanoma patients and one hepatocellular carcinoma patient, three in all, had partial responses.

Comments on this clone: Its antigen is not identified.

The data were produced by immunoSEQ multiplex PCR, yet TCRdb's version contains in-frame clones alone and is incomplete. The sample records around 100,000 clones, about 96% being singletons. The study, taken as a whole, reports: Relative to CD4+, CD8+ T cells held more expanded clones on average.

Per germline, CDR1 SGHTA and CDR2 FQGNSA. The CDR3 runs to 15 residues. J gave up 5 bases and V 1 base, and 6 bases lay outside the gene matches. This rearrangement joins TRBV7-2 to TRBJ2-7; 9 bases are a match to TRBD2. The TCR was taken from an adult with an advanced solid tumor such as melanoma, head and neck, liver or kidney cancer. The sequencing used CD4+ or CD8+ T cells sorted from blood, collected in a trial of the OX40 agonist ivuxolimab. CDR3 sequence: CASSLGGGGADEQYF. Written as DNA, the CDR3 is TGTGCCAGCAGCTTAGGGGGCGGGGGGGCGGACGAGCAGTACTTC.